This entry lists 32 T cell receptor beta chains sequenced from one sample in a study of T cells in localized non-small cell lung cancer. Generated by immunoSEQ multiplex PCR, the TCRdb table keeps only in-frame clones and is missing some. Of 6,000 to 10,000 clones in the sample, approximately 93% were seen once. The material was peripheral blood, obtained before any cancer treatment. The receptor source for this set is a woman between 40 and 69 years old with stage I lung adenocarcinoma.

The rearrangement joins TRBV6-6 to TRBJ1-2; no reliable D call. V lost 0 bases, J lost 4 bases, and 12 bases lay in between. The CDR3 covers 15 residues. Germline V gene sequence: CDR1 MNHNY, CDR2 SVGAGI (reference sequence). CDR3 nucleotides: TGTGCCAGCAGTTACTCAGGCGGAGATAGCTATGGCTACACCTTC. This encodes CASSYSGGDSYGYTF.

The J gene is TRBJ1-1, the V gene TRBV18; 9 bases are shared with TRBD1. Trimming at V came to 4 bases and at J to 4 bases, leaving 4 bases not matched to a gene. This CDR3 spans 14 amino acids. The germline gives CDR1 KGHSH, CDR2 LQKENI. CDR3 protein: CASSRGTGSTEAFF. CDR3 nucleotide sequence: TGTGCCAGCTCACGTGGGACAGGGAGCACTGAAGCTTTCTTT.

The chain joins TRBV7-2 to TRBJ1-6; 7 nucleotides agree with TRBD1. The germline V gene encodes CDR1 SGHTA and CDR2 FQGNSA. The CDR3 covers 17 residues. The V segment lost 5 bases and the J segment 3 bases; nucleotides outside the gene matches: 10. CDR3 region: CASSPQGGPNYNSPLHF. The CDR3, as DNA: TGTGCCAGCAGCCCCCAGGGGGGGCCCAACTATAATTCACCCCTCCACTTT. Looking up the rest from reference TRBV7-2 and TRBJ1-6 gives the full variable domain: GAGVSQSPSNKVTEKGKDVELRCDPISGHTALYWYRQSLGQGLEFLIYFQGNSAPDKSGLPSDRFSAERTGGSVSTLTIQRTQQEDSAVYLCASSPQGGPNYNSPLHFGNGTRLTVT.

In nucleotides, the CDR3 is TGTGCCATCAGTGAAGGGGAACAGGGGGCCAAAAACATTCAGTACTTC. Translating gives CAISEGEQGAKNIQYF. This rearrangement joins TRBV10-3 to TRBJ2-4; 7 bases line up with TRBD1. V was pared by 3 bases and J by 1 base, with 6 bases of the junction left unmatched. Germline values: CDR1 ENHRY, CDR2 SYGVKD. The CDR3 length is 16 residues.

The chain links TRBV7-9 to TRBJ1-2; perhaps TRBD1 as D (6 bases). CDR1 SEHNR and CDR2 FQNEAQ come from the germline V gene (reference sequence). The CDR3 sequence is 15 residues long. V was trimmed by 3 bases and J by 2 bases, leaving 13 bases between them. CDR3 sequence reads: CASSFGQSPNYGYTF. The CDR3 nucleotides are TGTGCCAGCAGCTTTGGACAGAGCCCCAACTATGGCTACACCTTC.

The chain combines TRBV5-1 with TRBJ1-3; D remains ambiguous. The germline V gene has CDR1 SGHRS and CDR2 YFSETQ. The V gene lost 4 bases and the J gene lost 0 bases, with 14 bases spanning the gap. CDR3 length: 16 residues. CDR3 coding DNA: TGCGCCAGCAGCACGGATCTGGGTTCCTCTGGAAACACCATATATTTT. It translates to CASSTDLGSSGNTIYF.

The CDR3 loop is CASSESGKAHEQYF. The CDR3 DNA reads as TGCGCCAGCAGTGAGTCCGGCAAGGCTCACGAGCAGTACTTC. The chain employs TRBV10-2 and TRBJ2-7, with D unresolved. Trimming cost V 0 bases and J 5 bases, with 11 bases left between them. CDR1 and CDR2 from the germline V gene are WSHSY and SAAADI. The CDR3 runs 14 residues.

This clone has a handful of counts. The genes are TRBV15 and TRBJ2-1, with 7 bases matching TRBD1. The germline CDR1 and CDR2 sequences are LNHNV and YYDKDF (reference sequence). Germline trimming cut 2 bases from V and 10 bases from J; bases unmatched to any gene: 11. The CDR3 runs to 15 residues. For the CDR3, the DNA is TGTGCCACCAGCAGATCGGGCGGCAGGGGGAACGAGCAGTTCTTC. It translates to CATSRSGGRGNEQFF. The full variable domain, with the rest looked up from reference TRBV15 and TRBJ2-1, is DAMVIQNPRYQVTQFGKPVTLSCSQTLNHNVMYWYQQKSSQAPKLLFHYYDKDFNNEADTPDNFQSRRPNTSFCFLDIRSPGLGDTAMYLCATSRSGGRGNEQFFGPGTRLTVL.

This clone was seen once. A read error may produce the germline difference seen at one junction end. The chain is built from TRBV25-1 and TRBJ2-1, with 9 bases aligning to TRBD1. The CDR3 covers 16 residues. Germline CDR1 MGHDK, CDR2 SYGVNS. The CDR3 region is CASSDPRGQGRTIPVF. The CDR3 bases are TGTGCCAGCAGTGACCCCCGCGGACAGGGGCGTACAATCCCGGTCTTC.

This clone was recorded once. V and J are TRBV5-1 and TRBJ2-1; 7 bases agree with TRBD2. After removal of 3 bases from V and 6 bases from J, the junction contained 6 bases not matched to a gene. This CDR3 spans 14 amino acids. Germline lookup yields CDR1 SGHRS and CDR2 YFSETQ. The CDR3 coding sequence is TGCGCCAGCAGCTCCCAACTAGCGATCAATGAGCAGTTCTTC. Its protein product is CASSSQLAINEQFF.

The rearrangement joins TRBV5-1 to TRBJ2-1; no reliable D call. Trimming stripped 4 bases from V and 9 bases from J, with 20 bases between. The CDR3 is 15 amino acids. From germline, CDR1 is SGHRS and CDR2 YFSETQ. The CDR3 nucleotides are TGCGCCAGCAGCCAGATCCAAGCCCACTCCGGTGAGCAGTTCTTC. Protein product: CASSQIQAHSGEQFF.

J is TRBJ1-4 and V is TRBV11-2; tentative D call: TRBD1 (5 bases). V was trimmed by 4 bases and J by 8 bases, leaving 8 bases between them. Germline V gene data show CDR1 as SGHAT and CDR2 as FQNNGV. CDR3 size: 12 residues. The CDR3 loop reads CASSSGWEKLFF. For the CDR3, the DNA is TGTGCCAGCAGCTCAGGGTGGGAAAAACTGTTTTTT.

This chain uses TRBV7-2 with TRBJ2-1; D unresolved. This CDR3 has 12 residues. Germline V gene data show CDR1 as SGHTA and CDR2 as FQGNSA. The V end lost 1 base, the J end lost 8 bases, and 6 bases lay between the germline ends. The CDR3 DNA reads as TGTGCCAGCAGCTTAGGAAGGGATGAGCAGTTCTTC. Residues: CASSLGRDEQFF. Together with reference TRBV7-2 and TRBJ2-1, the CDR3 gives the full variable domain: GAGVSQSPSNKVTEKGKDVELRCDPISGHTALYWYRQSLGQGLEFLIYFQGNSAPDKSGLPSDRFSAERTGGSVSTLTIQRTQQEDSAVYLCASSLGRDEQFFGPGTRLTVL.

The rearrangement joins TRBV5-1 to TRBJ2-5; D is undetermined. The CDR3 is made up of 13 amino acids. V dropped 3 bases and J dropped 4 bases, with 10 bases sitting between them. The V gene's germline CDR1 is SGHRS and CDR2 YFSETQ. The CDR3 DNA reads TGCGCCAGCAGCTCCAACACGGGAGAGACCCAGTACTTC. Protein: CASSSNTGETQYF.

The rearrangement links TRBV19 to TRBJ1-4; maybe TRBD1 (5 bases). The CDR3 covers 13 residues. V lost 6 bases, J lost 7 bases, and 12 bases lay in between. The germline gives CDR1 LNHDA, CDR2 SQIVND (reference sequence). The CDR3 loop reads CASRPRVREKLFF. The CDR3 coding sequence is TGTGCCAGTAGACCCAGGGTTCGTGAAAAACTGTTTTTT.

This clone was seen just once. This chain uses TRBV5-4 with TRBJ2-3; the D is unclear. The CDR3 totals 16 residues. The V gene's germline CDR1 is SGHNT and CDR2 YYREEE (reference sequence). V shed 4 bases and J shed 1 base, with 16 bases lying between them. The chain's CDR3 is CASSVSVDPGTDTQYF. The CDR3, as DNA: TGTGCCAGCAGCGTATCGGTAGACCCGGGCACAGATACGCAGTATTTT.

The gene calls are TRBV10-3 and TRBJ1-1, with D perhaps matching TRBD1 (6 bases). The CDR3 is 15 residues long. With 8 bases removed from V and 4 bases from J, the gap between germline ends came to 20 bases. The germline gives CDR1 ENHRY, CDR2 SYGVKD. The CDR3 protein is CAIRSRDTRGTEAFF. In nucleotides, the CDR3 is TGTGCCATCCGCTCGCGGGACACCCGGGGCACTGAAGCTTTCTTT.

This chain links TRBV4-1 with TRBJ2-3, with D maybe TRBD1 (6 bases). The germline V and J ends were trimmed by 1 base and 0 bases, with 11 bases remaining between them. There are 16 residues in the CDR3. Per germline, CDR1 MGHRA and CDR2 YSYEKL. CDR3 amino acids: CASSQVGQASTDTQYF. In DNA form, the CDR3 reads TGCGCCAGCAGCCAAGTGGGACAAGCTAGCACAGATACGCAGTATTTT.

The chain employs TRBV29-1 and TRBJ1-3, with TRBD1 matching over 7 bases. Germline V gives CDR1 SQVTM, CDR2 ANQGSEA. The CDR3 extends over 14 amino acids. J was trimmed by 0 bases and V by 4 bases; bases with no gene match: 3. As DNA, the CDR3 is TGCAGCGTTGGGACAGGACCCTCTGGAAACACCATATATTTT. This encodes CSVGTGPSGNTIYF.

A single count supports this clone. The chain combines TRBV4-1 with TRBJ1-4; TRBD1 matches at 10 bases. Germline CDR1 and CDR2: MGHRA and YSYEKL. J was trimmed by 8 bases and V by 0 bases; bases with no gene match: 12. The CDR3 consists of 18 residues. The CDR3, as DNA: TGCGCCAGCAGCCAAGATCGGGACAGGGGTTTAGTAAAAGAAAAACTGTTTTTT. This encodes CASSQDRDRGLVKEKLFF.

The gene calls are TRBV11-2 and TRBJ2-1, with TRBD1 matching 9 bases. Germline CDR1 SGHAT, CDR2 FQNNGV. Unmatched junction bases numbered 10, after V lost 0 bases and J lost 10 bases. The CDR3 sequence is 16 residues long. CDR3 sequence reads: CASSLELGQGIFEQFF. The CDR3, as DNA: TGTGCCAGCAGCTTAGAGCTCGGACAGGGGATATTCGAGCAGTTCTTC.

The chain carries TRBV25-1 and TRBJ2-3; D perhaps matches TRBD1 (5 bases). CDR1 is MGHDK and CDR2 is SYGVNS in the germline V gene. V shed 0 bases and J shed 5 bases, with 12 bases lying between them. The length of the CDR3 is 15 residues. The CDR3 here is CASSEYVGVVDTQYF. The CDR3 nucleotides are TGTGCCAGCAGTGAATACGTAGGGGTGGTAGATACGCAGTATTTT.

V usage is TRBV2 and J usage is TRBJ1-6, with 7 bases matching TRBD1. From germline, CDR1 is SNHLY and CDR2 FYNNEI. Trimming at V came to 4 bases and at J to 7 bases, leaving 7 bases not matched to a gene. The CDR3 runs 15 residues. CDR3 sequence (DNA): TGTGCCAGCAGTGTTACGGCAGGGGGGAATTCACCCCTCCACTTT. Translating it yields CASSVTAGGNSPLHF.

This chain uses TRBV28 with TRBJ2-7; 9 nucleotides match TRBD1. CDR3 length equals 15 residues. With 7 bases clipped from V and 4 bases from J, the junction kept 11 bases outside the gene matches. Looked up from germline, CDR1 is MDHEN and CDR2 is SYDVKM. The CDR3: CASTQPGTGRYEQYF. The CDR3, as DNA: TGTGCCAGCACCCAACCCGGGACAGGGAGATACGAGCAGTACTTC.

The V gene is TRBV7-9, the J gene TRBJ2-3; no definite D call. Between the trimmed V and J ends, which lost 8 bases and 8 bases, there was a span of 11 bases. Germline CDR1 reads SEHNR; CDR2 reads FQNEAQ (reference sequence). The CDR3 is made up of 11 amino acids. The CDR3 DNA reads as TGTGCCAGCGGCCCCCTCCGTACGCAGTATTTT. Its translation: CASGPLRTQYF.

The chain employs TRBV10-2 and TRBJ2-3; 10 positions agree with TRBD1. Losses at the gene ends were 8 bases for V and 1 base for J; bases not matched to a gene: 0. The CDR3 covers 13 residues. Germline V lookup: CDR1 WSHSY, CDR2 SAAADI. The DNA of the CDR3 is TGCGCCAGCGGGACAGGGGGCACAGATACGCAGTATTTT. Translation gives CASGTGGTDTQYF.

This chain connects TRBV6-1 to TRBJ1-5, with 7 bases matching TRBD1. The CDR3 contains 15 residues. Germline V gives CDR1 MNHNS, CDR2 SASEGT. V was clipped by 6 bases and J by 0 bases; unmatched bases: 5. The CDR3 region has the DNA TGTGCCAGCAGAAGGGACAGAACTAGCAATCAGCCCCAGCATTTT. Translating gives CASRRDRTSNQPQHF.

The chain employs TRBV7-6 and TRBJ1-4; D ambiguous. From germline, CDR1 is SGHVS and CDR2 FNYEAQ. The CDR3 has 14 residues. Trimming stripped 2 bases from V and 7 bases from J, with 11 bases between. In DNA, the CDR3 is TGTGCCAGCAGCTTAAACTTCCGTGGTGAAAAACTGTTTTTT. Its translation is CASSLNFRGEKLFF.

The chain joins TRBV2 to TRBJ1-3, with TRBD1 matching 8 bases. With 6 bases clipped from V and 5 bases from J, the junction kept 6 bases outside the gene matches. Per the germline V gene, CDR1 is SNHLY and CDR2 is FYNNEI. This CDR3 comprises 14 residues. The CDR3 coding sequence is TGTGCCAGCAGGACAGGGGAGGGGAGAAACACCATATATTTT. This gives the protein CASRTGEGRNTIYF.

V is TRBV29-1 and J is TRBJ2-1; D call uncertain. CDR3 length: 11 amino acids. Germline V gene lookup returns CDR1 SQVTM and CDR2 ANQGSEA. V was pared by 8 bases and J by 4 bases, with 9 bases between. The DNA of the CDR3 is TGCAGCTCCATCAAGTACAATGAGCAGTTCTTC. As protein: CSSIKYNEQFF.

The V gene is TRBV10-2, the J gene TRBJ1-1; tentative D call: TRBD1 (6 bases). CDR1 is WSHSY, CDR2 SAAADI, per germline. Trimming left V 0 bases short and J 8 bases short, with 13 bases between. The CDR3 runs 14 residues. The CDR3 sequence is CASSESWGPTEAFF. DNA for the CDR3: TGCGCCAGCAGTGAGTCCTGGGGGCCGACCGAAGCTTTCTTT.

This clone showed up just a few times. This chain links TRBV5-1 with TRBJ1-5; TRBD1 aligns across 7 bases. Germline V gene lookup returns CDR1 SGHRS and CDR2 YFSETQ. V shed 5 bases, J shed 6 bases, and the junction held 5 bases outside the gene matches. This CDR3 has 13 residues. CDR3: CASRRGRGQPQHF. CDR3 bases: TGCGCCAGCAGGAGGGGGCGCGGTCAGCCCCAGCATTTT.